The clone carrying this T cell receptor beta chain has just a few counts. Its cognate antigen is unknown. TCRdb redid the calling of the reads with MiXCR, one entry per CDR3 protein. The sample shows 350,000 to 500,000 distinct CDR3 sequences, around 32% of them seen only once. Trimming took off 7 bases at V and 0 bases at J, with 10 bases between the two ends. This CDR3 contains 15 residues. The sample is drawn from a study of T cell repertoires in cytomegalovirus infection. Study in general: It was the public TCR beta signatures that indicated both CMV infection and matching HLA type.

Study-wide findings and caveats: Across the ex vivo response, the dominant clonotypes were HLA-C-restricted CMV-specific TCR beta clonotypes. People with CMV and the relevant HLA were identified by cumulative public TCR beta family frequency.

V gene TRBV12-3 or TRBV12-4 combines with J gene TRBJ2-6, with unresolved D. Sequenced: PBMCs. The sequence was collected from a human donor in good health (CMV status not recorded). Some clones in this sample may be carry-over from other donors' samples. The CDR3 DNA reads TGTGCCAGCAATTCCGTCCCCTCTGGGGCCAACGTCCTGACTTTC. This gives the protein CASNSVPSGANVLTF.